The rows below give T cell receptor beta chains drawn from one sample of a study of shared clonotypes between healthy human individuals. Libraries were prepared by immunoSEQ multiplex PCR; TCRdb keeps only in-frame clonotypes and omits some of them. Of approximately 1,500,000 clones in the sample, nearly 99% were seen once. Sequencing input: naive CD4+ T cells sorted from blood. All receptors derive from a man aged 25 to 40 in good health. Each CDR3 is given with its conserved first and last residue.

>16|TRBV5-5|TRBJ2-7
CASSFFPGIIAYEQYF
>16|TRBV18|TRBJ2-1
CASSPLRPGRVHEQFF
>14|TRBV5-1|TRBJ2-1
CASSLQREVNEQFF
>15|TRBV5-4|TRBJ2-7
CASSLAGADSYEQYF
>15|TRBV7-6|TRBJ1-5
CASSFGGWGNQPQHF
>14|TRBV5-1|TRBJ2-7
CASSRTSSSYEQYF
>14|TRBV11-3|TRBJ2-7
CASSPGPLEYEQYF
>14|TRBV7-9|TRBJ2-7
CASSSGQNSYEQYF
>14|TRBV7-9|TRBJ2-2
CAPADARDTGELFF
>15|TRBV5-1|TRBJ1-5
CASSLTGGSNQPQHF
>17|TRBV15|TRBJ2-5
CATSNPSGRFFGETQYF
>15|TRBV5-4|TRBJ2-7
CASSLSSGSYHEQYF
>15|TRBV9|TRBJ1-2
CASQPQETDSYGYTF
>14|TRBV18|TRBJ1-5
CASSPRANGEPQHF
>14|TRBV14|TRBJ2-5
CASSLRVAQETQYF
>14|TRBV28|TRBJ1-5
CASSVQALNQPQHF
>14|TRBV9|TRBJ2-7
CASSVVPETYEQYF
>15|TRBV9|TRBJ2-1
CASSSSGSSYNEQFF
>16|TRBV4-1|TRBJ2-1
CASSQATSAIYNEQFF
>23|TRBV5-1|TRBJ2-7
CASSLRSGTGGLKTSGTSYEQYF
>12|TRBV11-3|TRBJ2-1
CASSRAGREQFF
>14|TRBV27|TRBJ2-1
CASSRSGQYNEQFF
>15|TRBV6-1|TRBJ2-5
CASSSKSREQETQYF
>16|TRBV18|TRBJ2-3
CASSIGTLPSTDTQYF
>16|TRBV2|TRBJ2-3
CARMQAGGMGTDTQYF